A single T cell receptor beta chain is shown here with its context. Its target antigen remains unknown. No much larger clone is present one base from it, and per-base qualities are unavailable. Spanning cysteine to phenylalanine, the CDR3 consists of 14 amino acids. Only the CDR3 region is kept as DNA, spanning 42 bases read in frame from base 1. The germline V gene sets CDR1 to SGDLS and CDR2 to YYNGEE. At the junction V is shortened by 2 bases and J by 4 bases, with 9 bases in between. Patients with a history of autoimmune disease or receiving systemic immunosuppression were excluded from the trial. Peripheral blood for TCR sequencing was collected from all dose cohorts at baseline, on cycle 4 day 1, and on cycle 7 day 1. The samples were drawn from a first-in-human, open-label, multicenter phase I dose-escalation trial of ivuxolimab. Adults with locally advanced or metastatic melanoma, renal cell, hepatocellular, or head and neck squamous cell carcinoma were enrolled in the trial. Before TCR sequencing, CD4+ T cells and CD8+ T cells were sorted from peripheral blood as separate populations.

For sequencing of the TCRbeta CDR3 region, genomic DNA was extracted from the sorted cells. The immunoSEQ Assay was used to sequence the TCRbeta CDR3 regions. TCRdb's version of the immuneACCESS table is confined to in-frame rearrangements and falls short of the full clone set. An unresolved V gene accounts for under half of the shortfall where checked; the remainder is of unknown origin. This sample holds about 71,000 clones; about 78% were observed only once. In total, the top ten clones hold 5% to 6.5% of the sample. These data originate in a study of OX40 agonist ivuxolimab in advanced cancers. For the wider study: Ivuxolimab was a fully human IgG2 agonistic monoclonal antibody targeting the costimulatory receptor OX40 (CD134). Intravenous ivuxolimab was administered to patients every 2 weeks at six dose levels: 0.01, 0.1, 0.3, 1.5, 3 and 10 mg/kg. Of the roughly 50 dose-escalation patients, hepatocellular carcinoma was present in roughly 19, melanoma in some 15, renal cell carcinoma in 9 and head and neck cancer in 9. The dose-escalation cohort was roughly 83% male with a mean age of about 60 years, ranging from roughly 23 to 80. Prior anti-PD-1, anti-PD-L1 or anti-CTLA-4 therapy was permitted, and approximately 39% of dose-escalation patients had received checkpoint inhibitors. Partial responses were achieved by three dose-escalation patients, of whom one had hepatocellular carcinoma and two had cutaneous melanoma. Peripheral TCRbeta sequencing was intended to test whether TCR sequence diversity was altered and clonal T-cell expansion was caused by ivuxolimab. The paper covers the monotherapy dose-escalation part of the phase I ivuxolimab trial, which included N of about 50 patients.

The study at large found these results: Low levels of normalized T-cell clonal expansion were also shown by some nonresponding patients. At doses of 0.1 to 3.0 mg/kg, clonal expansion of both CD4+ and CD8+ T cells in blood was seen between baseline and week 6. In the 0.1-3.0 mg/kg groups, partial responders had among the lowest normalized peripheral clonal expansion, particularly in CD8+ T cells. On average, CD8+ T cells showed more expanded clones than CD4+ T cells after ivuxolimab. The antigen specificity of the clonally expanded peripheral T cells was not determined.

This TCR was recovered from an adult with an advanced solid tumor such as melanoma, head and neck, liver or kidney cancer. Sequenced material: CD4+ or CD8+ T cells sorted from blood, taken in a trial of the OX40 agonist ivuxolimab. The V and J segments used are TRBV9 and TRBJ2-2, with a weak D call of TRBD1 (6 bases match). The nucleotide sequence is TGTGCCAGCAGCGTCACAGGGACCACCGGGGAGCTGTTTTTT. This encodes CASSVTGTTGELFF.